This T cell receptor beta chain was sequenced during a study of early T cells in non-severe SARS-CoV-2 infection (dated by TCRdb to the early 2020s). The study in broad terms: Because TCR sequencing relied on bulk RNA taken from unsorted whole blood, pairing of alpha and beta chains was not possible.

In its sample, this clonotype was seen many times. Its binding antigen is unknown. Base qualities are not recorded, but no much larger clone differs from it by a single base. The CDR3 runs 13 residues from the cysteine to the phenylalanine. Here the CDR3 DNA is all that survives: 39 bases in frame from base 1. The V end loses 2 bases and the J end loses 8 bases, and a stretch of 10 bases separates them. CDR1 and CDR2 were assigned from the germline V gene as MGHRA and YSYEKL. General study outcomes and caveats: VDJdb matching was skewed toward anti-spike CD8 responses and likely underestimated virus-specific expansions, missing private and CD4 specificities.

Receptor libraries were prepared by 5' RACE. Sequencing relied on a NextSeq 500. Unique molecular identifiers were attached to individual cDNA molecules in the TCR library protocol so that sequencing error and PCR bias could be corrected. Sequencing covered both TCR alpha and beta chains, and within each sample the abundances of alpha and beta sequences were tightly co-correlated. On the study's bioinformatics: Decombinator V4 was used to perform V gene, J gene and CDR3 annotation of TCR sequences. Expanded TCRs were defined as changing significantly between any two time points under a Poisson model with p below 0.0001. TCR abundances were normalised to the total number of TCRs sequenced per sample and were expressed as counts per million. MAIT TCRs were defined by TRAV1-2 paired with TRAJ12, TRAJ20 or TRAJ33, and iNKT TCRs by TRAV10 paired with TRAJ18. A search of VDJdb, accessed on 1 November 2021, was run for TCRs annotated to CMV, EBV and SARS-CoV-2, with TCRs annotated for multiple antigens excluded. Using fastp trimming at Q25 and MiXCR clonotype assembly, TCRdb reanalyzed the public sequencing data and kept in-frame beta chains. Each entry merges the rows of one CDR3 protein and shows their most common DNA and genes. TCRdb assigned the V and J calls; the authors' analysis was not used. The sample table holds around 70,000 distinct CDR3 sequences, of which roughly 10% were seen once. The ten largest clones take up roughly a sixth of the sample.

Set within a cohort of healthcare workers in London, UK, this nested case-control study involved weekly PCR testing of nasopharyngeal swabs along with blood sampling. Healthcare workers were enrolled in the week of the UK lockdown, from 23 to 31 March 2020, and were followed every week for up to roughly 16 weeks. The clonotype was recovered from an adult who was a healthcare worker with PCR-confirmed SARS-CoV-2 infection or an uninfected control (not recorded which). The specimen was whole blood, collected at baseline. The V and J segments used are TRBV4-1 and TRBJ2-1; no D gene is confidently identified. The bases are TGCGCCAGCAGCCAAAGGGCAGCCTATGAGCAGTTCTTC. It translates to CASSQRAAYEQFF.